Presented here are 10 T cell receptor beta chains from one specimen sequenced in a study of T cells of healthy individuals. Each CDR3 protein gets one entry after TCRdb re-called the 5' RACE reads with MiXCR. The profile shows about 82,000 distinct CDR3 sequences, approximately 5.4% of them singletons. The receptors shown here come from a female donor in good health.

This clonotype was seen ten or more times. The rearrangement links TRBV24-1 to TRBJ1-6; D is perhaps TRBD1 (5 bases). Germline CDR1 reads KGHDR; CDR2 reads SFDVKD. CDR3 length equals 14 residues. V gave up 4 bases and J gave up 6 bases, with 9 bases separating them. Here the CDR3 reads CATSEAGPNSPLHF. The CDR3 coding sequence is TGTGCCACCAGTGAGGCGGGACCTAATTCACCCCTCCACTTT.

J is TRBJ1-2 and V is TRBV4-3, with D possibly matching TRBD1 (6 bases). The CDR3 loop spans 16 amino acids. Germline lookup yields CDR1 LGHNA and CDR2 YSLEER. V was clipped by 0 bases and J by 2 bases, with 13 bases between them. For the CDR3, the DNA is TGCGCCAGCAGCCAAGAGGAACAGGGCCCGAACTATGGCTACACCTTC. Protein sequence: CASSQEEQGPNYGYTF.

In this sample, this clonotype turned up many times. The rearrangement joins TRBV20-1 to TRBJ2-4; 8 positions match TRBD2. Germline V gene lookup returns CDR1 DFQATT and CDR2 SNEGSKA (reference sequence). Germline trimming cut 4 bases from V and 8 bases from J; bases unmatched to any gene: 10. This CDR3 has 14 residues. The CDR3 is CSATSGAGEYIQYF. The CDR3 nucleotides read TGCAGTGCTACAAGTGGAGCGGGAGAATACATTCAGTACTTC.

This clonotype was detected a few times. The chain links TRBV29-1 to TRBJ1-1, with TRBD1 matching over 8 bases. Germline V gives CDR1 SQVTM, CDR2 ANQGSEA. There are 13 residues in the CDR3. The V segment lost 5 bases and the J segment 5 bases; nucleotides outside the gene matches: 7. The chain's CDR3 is CSVNTGGGTEAFF. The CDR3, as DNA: TGCAGCGTTAATACAGGGGGAGGGACTGAAGCTTTCTTT.

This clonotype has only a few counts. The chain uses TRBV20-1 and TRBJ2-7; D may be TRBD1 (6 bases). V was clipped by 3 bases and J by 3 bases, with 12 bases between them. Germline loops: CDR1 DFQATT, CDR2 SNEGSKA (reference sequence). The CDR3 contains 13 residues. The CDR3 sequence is CSASIVGGYEQYF. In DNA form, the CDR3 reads TGCAGTGCTAGCATAGTAGGGGGCTACGAGCAGTACTTC.

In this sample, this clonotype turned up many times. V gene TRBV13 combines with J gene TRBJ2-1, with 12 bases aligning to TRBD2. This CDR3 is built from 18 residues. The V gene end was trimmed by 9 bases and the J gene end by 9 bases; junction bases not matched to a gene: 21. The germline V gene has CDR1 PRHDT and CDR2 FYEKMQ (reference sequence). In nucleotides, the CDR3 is TGTGCCAGGTCGGGACTAGCGGGCCAACGGGCTCCTACGGGTGAGCAGTTCTTC. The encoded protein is CARSGLAGQRAPTGEQFF.

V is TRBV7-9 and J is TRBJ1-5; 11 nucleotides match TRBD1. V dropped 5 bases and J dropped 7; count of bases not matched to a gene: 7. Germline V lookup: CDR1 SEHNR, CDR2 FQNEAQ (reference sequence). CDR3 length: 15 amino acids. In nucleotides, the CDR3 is TGTGCCAGCAGCCGGACAGGGGGCGCGAGGCAGCCCCAGCATTTT. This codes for CASSRTGGARQPQHF.

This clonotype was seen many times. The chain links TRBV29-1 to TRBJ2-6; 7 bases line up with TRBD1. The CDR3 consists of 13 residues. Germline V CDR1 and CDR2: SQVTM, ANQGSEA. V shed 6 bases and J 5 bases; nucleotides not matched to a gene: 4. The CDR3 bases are TGCAGCGTCCGACAGGGAAGGGCCAACGTCCTGACTTTC. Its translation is CSVRQGRANVLTF. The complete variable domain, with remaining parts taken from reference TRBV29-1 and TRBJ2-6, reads SAVISQKPSRDICQRGTSLTIQCQVDSQVTMMFWYRQQPGQSLTLIATANQGSEATYESGFVIDKFPISRPNLTFSTLTVSNMSPEDSSIYLCSVRQGRANVLTFGAGSRLTVL.

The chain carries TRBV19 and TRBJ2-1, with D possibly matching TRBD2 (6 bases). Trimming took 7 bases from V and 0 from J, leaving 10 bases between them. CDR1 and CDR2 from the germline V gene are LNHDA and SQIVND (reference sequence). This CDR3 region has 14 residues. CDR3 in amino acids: CASKGGISYNEQFF. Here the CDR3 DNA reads TGTGCCAGTAAGGGCGGGATCTCCTACAATGAGCAGTTCTTC.

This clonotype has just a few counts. The CDR3 spells CSARKDRSQFF. In DNA form, the CDR3 reads TGCAGTGCTAGAAAGGACAGGTCACAGTTCTTC. This chain uses TRBV20-1 with TRBJ2-1; 7 bases align to TRBD1. The J segment lost 13 bases and the V segment lost 2 bases, leaving 5 bases of the junction unmatched. Germline V gene data show CDR1 as DFQATT and CDR2 as SNEGSKA (reference sequence). The CDR3 covers 11 residues.